This T cell receptor (beta chain) was identified during a study of human T cells and chemical hapten exposure listed by TCRdb under 2021. With respect to the entire study: For sensitization, 2% DPC in acetone was applied to a 2 cm by 2 cm area of upper inner arm skin. Libraries were pooled for sequencing, and per-sample TCR yields varied mainly because of small differences in library volumes within the pool. Peripheral blood TCR repertoire changes were tracked in vivo in alopecia patients during primary and secondary sensitization to the hapten diphenylcyclopropenone (DPC). Patch testing was done on the upper back using Finn chambers containing 0.01% DPC, and results were scored after 6 days according to International Contact Dermatitis Research Group standards. Blood samples were taken from patients before sensitization (week 0) and at 2, 6 and about 24 weeks after DPC sensitization. For TCR sequencing, blood came from about 29 alopecia patients at anywhere from one to four time points (pre-sensitization, 2, 6 and 24 weeks). Weekly therapeutic DPC doses were additionally applied to the scalp of patients throughout the approximately 24-week study period. The mostly female patient cohort included alopecia areata with under or over 50% scalp involvement, alopecia totalis and alopecia universalis.

Spanning cysteine to phenylalanine, the CDR3 consists of 14 amino acids. Of the read, only the CDR3 DNA is kept; its 42 bases are in frame from base 1. V lost 10 bases and J lost 4 bases; the stretch between them is 19 bases long. The germline V gene supplies CDR1 MNHEY and CDR2 SVGAGI. This clonotype was picked up a small number of times. What this receptor recognizes is not known. No base-level quality is on record; no much larger clone is a single base apart. Results the study describes overall, beyond this receptor: Compared with pre-sensitization or healthy control sets, expanded TCRs formed significantly more large CDR3 similarity clusters, which is consistent with antigen-driven responses. DPC sensitization did not change how many TCRs were above 1 in 1000 frequency, and no evidence was found of alterations in global repertoire structure. Patch test score correlated positively with the number of PT1 expanded TCRs, reaching significance at thresholds 8, 16 and 32 but not at 4. Because every patient had alopecia, a presumed autoimmune disease, the patients' immune response might differ from that of healthy individuals. Repeated subsampling changed both the strength of the expansion versus patch-test correlation and the threshold at which the correlation became significant.

The library was produced with RACE. TCRdb lists the instrument as NextSeq 500. During library preparation, unique molecular identifiers were attached to individual cDNA molecules so that TCRs could be counted quantitatively and reproducibly. Each blood RNA sample was used to sequence both TCR alpha and TCR beta chains. The source study handled its data this way. Samples had a median of roughly 100,000 TCRs, with a range from about 20,000 to 690,600. V, J and CDR3 annotation of the TCR reads was performed with the Decombinator software suite. To make PS versus PT1 abundance plots, every sample was subsampled to the same number of TCRs (28,000). Expanded TCRs were defined as absent before sensitization and observed at least eight times at the 2-week time point. Using fastp at Q25 and MiXCR, TCRdb reprocessed the public reads and kept productive beta chains. A single entry per CDR3 protein holds the most common genes and DNA from its merged rows. The V and J calls shown here were made by TCRdb, not taken from the authors' results. Present in this sample are about 50,000 distinct CDR3 sequences, about 9.9% of which were seen just once. In total, the top ten clones hold around 1.6% of the sample.

This specimen's time point label, interpreted: patch test 2, 6 weeks after DPC sensitization. Read against the paper, the sample's treatment or condition label means: therapeutic diphenylcyclopropenone sensitization with weekly scalp DPC. At every patch-test visit, the blood draw took place before the patch test was put on. To be eligible, patients had to be aged 18 to 70, diagnosed with alopecia and judged suitable for DPC therapy, while pregnant patients were excluded. Unfractionated whole blood was collected in Tempus Blood RNA tubes, and total RNA was extracted from that blood. This sequence uses TRBV6-5 and TRBJ1-2, with a weak D call of TRBD1 (6 bases match). Sequencing was performed on whole blood, taken in connection with sensitization to the hapten diphenylcyclopropenone (DPC). The source is a woman aged 45-59 years with alopecia areata. Some clones in this sample may be carry-over from other donors' samples. The nucleotide sequence reads TGTGCCACCTTCCGGGACACCTTTGGCTATGGCTACACCTTC. The translation is CATFRDTFGYGYTF.